The T cell receptor (beta chain) described here comes from a study of T-cell memory formation after mild COVID-19. About the research overall: In these data, TCR clusters were largely donor specific. Study-wide results and caveats: While clones contracting from day 15 to 85 were balanced between CD4 and CD8, later expanders leaned CD4+. In pre-infection memory, a portion of responding clones appeared, which suggested that cross-reactive memory joined.

The CDR3 is made up of 16 amino acids. Trimming stripped 5 bases from V and 8 bases from J, with 21 bases between. Germline V gene lookup returns CDR1 SEHNR and CDR2 FQNEAQ (reference sequence). TCRdb redid the calling of the 5' RACE reads with MiXCR, one entry per CDR3 protein. The data show 550,000 to 600,000 distinct CDR3 sequences, about 22% seen once. With regard to this clonotype: Its cognate antigen is unknown.

The clonotype was recovered from an adult woman who had mild COVID-19 (a few samples of this study predate the infection). Cell type and time point are not known. The sequenced material came from PBMCs or a T cell subset sorted from them (not recorded which). This chain connects TRBV7-9 to TRBJ1-4; no definite D call. The CDR3 DNA reads as TGTGCCAGCAGCCCCCCCCGGGGTCTTCAGCGGGAAAAACTGTTTTTT. Protein: CASSPPRGLQREKLFF. The whole variable domain, filled in from reference TRBV7-9 and TRBJ1-4, reads DTGVSQNPRHKITKRGQNVTFRCDPISEHNRLYWYRQTLGQGPEFLTYFQNEAQLEKSRLLSDRFSAERPKGSFSTLEIQRTEQGDSAMYLCASSPPRGLQREKLFFGSGTQLSVL.